This T cell receptor (beta chain) originates from a study of identifying expanded T cells in peripheral blood. Broader study findings: Across healthy donors, higher total template counts meant significantly greater approximately two-week count variance. Technical replicates showed approximately 1.2 changed clones; roughly two weeks roughly 18; four weeks 19.

The CDR3 extends over 14 amino acids. Germline V lookup: CDR1 SGHRS, CDR2 YFSETQ. With V trimmed by 4 bases and J by 3 bases, 7 bases remained unmatched. No infections or other immune events were documented during collection. As concerns this clone: As yet, its antigen is unknown.

TCRdb keeps only in-frame clones here, not all; method: immunoSEQ multiplex PCR. The sample includes about 89,000 clones, about 91% of them seen just once. The TCR originated in a person aged 18 to 70 in good health. The chain recombines TRBV5-1 with TRBJ2-7, with 7 bases identical to TRBD1. Sequencing used blood. CDR3 bases: TGCGCCAGCAGCGCGGCAGGGGGAGTCTACGAGCAGTACTTC. The encoded protein is CASSAAGGVYEQYF.